The clone carrying this T cell receptor (beta chain) was seen a handful of times. Its antigen is undetermined. The entry originates in a study of identical twins. Study findings and constraints: There were fewer insertions in abundant cord blood beta clonotypes, but memory repertoires showed no such pattern. Beta out-of-frame sequences showed weaker excess twin sharing. Alpha sequences out of frame and shared by twins had excess low generation probability.

V lost 4 bases, J lost 1 base, and 23 bases lay in between. CDR1 is MNHNS, CDR2 SASEGT, per germline. The CDR3 length is 19 residues. TCRdb reprocessed the 5' RACE reads via MiXCR and lists one record per CDR3 protein. The data contain around 550,000 distinct CDR3 sequences, 13% to 15% of them seen just once; the ten biggest clones take up about 0.4%. These data are also associated with another study on yellow fever vaccine responses in identical twins.

This TCR was sampled from a woman aged 18-29 years in good health. The sequenced sample consisted of CD4+ T cells sorted from blood. This sequence joins TRBV6-1 and TRBJ2-1; maybe TRBD2 (7 bases). CDR3 amino acids: CASSGGPSGREQSYNEQFF. The CDR3 DNA follows: TGTGCCAGCAGTGGGGGGCCGTCGGGGCGGGAGCAATCCTACAATGAGCAGTTCTTC.